What follows is one TCR beta chain and its context. Primers included in the PCR were 60 Vbeta and 13 Jbeta primers. Under the authors' procedure: In a later analysis, approximately 80 million unique TCR beta chains included roughly 11 million shared by two or more donors. Produced via immunoSEQ multiplex PCR; TCRdb's table is partial and in-frame only. The V and J calls and clone size come from that table; D and trimming were worked out from the DNA. In all, the sample yields roughly 50,000 clones. The CDR3 contains 12 residues. Trimming took off 6 bases at V and 8 bases at J, with 11 bases between the two ends. Germline CDR1 reads SNHLY; CDR2 reads FYNNEI. This record comes from a study of cytomegalovirus exposure and HLA in healthy donors. Healthy people donating bone marrow made up the donors. The study sampled nominally healthy donors, though unrecorded immune exposures were likely.

Material for sequencing was PBMCs. The chain couples TRBV2 to TRBJ1-3; D is ambiguous. This sequence originates from a woman aged 40 to 50 in good health and CMV-seronegative. CDR3 DNA: TGTGCCAGCAGCGCCGACCGGGACACCATATATTTT. Translating gives CASSADRDTIYF.